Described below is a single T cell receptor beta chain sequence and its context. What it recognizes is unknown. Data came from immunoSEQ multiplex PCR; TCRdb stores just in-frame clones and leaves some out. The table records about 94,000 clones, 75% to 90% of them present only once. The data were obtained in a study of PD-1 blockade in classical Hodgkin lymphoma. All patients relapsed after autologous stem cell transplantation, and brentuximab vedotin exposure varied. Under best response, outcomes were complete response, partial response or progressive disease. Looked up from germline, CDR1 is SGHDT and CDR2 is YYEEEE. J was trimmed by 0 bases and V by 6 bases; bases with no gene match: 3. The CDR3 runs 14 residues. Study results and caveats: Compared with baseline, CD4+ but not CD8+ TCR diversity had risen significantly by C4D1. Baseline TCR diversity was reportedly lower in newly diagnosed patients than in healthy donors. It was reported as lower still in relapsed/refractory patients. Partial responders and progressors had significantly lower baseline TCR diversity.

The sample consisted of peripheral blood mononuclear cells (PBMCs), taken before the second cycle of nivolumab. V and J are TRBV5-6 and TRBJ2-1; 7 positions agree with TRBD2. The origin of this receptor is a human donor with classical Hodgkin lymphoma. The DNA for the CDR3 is TGTGCCAGCAAGCGGGGTAGCTCCTACAATGAGCAGTTCTTC. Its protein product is CASKRGSSYNEQFF.